This T cell receptor beta chain was found in a study of blood T cell repertoires in COVID-19 (dated by TCRdb to about 2020). Background for the entire study: Collaborator samples came from the United States, Italy and Spain and covered acute and convalescent phases of COVID-19. The dataset comprised deeply sampled blood TCRbeta repertoires from subjects exposed to, actively infected with, or recovered from COVID-19. Where available, HLA class I and class II types were taken from metadata supplied by the sample provider and were not determined by assay-based typing. A freely available public database, intended as a resource for researchers studying the immune response to SARS-CoV-2, is where the repertoires were released. Samples were obtained from the ongoing ImmuneRACE study (first 160 participants) and from over 1,000 subjects provided by 6 global collaborators. A de-identified subject ID, COVID-19 status, age in years and sex were almost always included in the sample metadata. The prospective study material was composed of cDNA or gDNA derived from T cells, B-cell-depleted T cells, or PBMCs.

TCRbeta CDR3 regions were amplified from genomic DNA by means of the immunoSEQ Assay, a bias-controlled multiplex PCR. The source study handled its data this way. The number of nucleated cells in each sample was estimated from the amplification of reference gene primers within the assay. To quantify the absolute abundance of each unique TCRbeta CDR3 rearrangement, sequence reads were collapsed and filtered. Productive Simpson clonality was computed per sample as the square root of Simpson's diversity index over productive rearrangements. TCRdb holds this immuneACCESS table with in-frame rearrangements only. Some clones are missing; in checked studies, unresolved V genes explain under half, and the rest has no known cause. Clone size and the V and J calls come from that table; the DNA yielded D and trimming. Within this sample are 55,000 to 90,000 clones, with more than 70% of them counted one time only. 1.3% to 1.5% of the sample is held by the ten biggest clonotypes.

This clone has a handful of counts. The antigen this receptor binds is unknown. The record has no base qualities; no much larger clone is one base away. The paper as a whole reports these results and caveats: How much clinical and demographic metadata was included differed by source and by participant, and the metadata was provided uncurated.

Each collaborating institution followed its own protocols to collect whole blood in K2EDTA tubes. Collaborator samples were shipped for TCRbeta analysis as frozen whole blood, isolated PBMCs, or DNA extracted from either sample type. Clipping removes 1 base from V and 5 bases from J, with 0 as the unmatched junction base count. Taken from the germline V gene (reference sequence), the CDR1 and CDR2 loops are GTSNPN and SVGIG. The CDR3 goes from the cysteine to the phenylalanine over 13 residues. The CDR3 DNA has 39 bases and is translated from base 1. The chain joins TRBV30 to TRBJ1-5, with 9 central nucleotides matching TRBD1. This receptor was taken from a human donor in a cohort sampled during active COVID-19. The sample comprised peripheral blood. The DNA sequence is as follows: TGTGCCTGGAGTGGGACAGGGGATCAGCCCCAGCATTTT. Its coded protein is CAWSGTGDQPQHF.